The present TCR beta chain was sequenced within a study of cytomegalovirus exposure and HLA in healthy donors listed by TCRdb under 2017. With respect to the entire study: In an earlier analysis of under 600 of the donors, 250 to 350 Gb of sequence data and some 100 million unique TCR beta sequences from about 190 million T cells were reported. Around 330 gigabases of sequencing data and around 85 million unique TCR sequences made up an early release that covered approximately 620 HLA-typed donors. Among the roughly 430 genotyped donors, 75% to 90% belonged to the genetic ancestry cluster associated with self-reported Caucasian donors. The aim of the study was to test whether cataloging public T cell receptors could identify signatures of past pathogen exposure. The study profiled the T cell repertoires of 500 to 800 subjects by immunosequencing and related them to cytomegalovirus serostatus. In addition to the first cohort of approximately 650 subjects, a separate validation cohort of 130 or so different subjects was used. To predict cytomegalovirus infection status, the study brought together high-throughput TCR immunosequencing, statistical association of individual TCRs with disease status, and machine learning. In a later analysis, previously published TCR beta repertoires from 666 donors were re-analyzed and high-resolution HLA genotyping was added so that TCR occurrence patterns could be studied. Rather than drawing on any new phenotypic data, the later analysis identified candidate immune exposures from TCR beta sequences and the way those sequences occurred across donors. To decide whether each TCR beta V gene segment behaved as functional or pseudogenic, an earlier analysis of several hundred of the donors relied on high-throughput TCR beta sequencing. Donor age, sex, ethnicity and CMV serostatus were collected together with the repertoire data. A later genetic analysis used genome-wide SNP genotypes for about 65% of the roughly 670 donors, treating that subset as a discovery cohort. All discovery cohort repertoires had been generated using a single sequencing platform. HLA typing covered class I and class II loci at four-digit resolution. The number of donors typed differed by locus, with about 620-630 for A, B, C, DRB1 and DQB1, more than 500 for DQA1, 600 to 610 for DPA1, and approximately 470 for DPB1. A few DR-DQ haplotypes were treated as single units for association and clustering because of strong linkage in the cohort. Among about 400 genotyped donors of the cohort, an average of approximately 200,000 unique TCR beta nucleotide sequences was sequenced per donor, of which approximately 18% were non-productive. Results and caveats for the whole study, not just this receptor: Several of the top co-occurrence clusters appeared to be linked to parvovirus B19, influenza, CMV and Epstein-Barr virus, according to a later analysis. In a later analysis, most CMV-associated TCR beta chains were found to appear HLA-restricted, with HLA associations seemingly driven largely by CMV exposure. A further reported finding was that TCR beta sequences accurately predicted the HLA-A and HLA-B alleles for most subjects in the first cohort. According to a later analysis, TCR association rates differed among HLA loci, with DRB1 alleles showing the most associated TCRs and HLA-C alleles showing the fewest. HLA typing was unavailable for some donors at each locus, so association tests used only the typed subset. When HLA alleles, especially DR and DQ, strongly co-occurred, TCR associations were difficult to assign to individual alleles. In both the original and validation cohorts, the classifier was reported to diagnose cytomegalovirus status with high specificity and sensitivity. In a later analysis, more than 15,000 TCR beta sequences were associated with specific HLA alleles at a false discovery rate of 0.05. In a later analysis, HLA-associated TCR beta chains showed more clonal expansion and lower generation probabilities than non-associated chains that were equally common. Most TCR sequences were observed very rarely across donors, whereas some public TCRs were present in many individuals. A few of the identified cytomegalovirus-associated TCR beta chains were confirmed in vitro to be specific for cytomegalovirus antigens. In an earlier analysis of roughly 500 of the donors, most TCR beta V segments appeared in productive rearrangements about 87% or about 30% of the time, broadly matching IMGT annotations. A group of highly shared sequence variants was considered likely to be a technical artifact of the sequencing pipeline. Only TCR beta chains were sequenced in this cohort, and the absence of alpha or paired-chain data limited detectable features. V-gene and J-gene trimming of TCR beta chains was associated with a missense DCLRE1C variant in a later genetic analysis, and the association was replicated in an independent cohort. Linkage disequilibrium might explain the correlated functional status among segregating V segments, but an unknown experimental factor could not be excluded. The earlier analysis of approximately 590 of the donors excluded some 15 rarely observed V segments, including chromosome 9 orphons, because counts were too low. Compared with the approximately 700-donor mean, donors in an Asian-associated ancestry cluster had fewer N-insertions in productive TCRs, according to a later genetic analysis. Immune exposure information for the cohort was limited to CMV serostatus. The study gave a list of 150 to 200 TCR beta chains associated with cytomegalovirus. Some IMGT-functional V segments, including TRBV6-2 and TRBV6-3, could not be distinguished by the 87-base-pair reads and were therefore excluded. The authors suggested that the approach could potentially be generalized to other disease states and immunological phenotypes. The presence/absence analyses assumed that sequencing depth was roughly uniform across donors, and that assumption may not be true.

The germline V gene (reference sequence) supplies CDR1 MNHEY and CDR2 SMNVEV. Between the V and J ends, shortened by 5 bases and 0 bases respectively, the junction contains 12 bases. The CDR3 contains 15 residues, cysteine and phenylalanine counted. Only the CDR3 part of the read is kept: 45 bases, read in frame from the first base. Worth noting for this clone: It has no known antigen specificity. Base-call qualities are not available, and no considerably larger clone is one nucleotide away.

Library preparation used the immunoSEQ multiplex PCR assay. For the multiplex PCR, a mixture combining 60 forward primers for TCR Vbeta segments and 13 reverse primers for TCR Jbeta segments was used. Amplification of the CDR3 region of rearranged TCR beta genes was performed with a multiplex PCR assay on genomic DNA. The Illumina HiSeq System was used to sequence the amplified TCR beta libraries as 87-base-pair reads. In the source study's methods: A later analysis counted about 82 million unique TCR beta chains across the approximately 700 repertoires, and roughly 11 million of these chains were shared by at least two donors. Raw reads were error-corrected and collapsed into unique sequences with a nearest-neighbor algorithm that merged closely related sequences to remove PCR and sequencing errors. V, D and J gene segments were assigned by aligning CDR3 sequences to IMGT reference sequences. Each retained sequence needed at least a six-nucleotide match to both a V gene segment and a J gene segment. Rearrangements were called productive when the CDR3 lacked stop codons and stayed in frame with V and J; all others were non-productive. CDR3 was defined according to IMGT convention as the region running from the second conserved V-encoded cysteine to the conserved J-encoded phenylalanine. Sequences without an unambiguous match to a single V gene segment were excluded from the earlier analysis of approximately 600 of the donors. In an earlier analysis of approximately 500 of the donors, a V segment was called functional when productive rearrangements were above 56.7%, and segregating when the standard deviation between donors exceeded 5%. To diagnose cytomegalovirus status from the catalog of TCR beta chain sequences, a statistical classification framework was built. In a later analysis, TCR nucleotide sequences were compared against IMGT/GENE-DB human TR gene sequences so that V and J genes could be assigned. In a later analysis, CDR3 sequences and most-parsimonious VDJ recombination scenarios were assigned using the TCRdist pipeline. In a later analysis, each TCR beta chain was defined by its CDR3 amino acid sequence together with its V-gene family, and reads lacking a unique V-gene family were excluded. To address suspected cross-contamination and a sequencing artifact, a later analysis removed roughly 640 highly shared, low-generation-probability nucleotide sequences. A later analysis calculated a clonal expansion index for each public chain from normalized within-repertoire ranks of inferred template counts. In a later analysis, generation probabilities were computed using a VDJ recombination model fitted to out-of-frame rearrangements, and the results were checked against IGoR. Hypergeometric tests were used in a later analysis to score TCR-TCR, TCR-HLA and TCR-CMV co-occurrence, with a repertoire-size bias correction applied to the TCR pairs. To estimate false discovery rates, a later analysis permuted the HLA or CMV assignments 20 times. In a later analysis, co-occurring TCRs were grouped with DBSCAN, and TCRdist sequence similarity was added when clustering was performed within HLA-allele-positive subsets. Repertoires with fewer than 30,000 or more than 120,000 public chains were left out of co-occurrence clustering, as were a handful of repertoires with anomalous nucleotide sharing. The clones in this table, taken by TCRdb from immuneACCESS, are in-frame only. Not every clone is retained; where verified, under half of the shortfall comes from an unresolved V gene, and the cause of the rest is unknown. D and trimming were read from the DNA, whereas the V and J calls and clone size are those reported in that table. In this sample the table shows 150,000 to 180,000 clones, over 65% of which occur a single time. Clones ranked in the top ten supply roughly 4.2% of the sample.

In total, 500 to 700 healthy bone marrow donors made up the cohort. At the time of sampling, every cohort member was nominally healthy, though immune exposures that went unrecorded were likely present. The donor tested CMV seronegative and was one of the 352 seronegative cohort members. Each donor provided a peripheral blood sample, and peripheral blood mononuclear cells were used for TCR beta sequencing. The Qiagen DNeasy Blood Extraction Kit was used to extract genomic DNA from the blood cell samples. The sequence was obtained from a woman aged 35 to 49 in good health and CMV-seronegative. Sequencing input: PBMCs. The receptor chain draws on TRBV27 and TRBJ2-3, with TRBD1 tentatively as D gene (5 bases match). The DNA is TGTGCCAGCAGTCCGGTGGCAGGGAGCACAGATACGCAGTATTTT. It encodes CASSPVAGSTDTQYF.